This T cell receptor beta chain was recovered during a study of T cells in Graves' hyperthyroidism and ophthalmopathy. Study-level information: Pretreatment peripheral blood was obtained at initial diagnosis. Overall study findings and caveats: In the blood, most expanded thyroid clonotypes above 0.001 appeared as well.

The CDR3 is 14 residues long. V dropped 3 bases and J dropped 4 bases, with 12 bases sitting between them. CDR1 is LNHDA, CDR2 SQIVND, per germline (reference sequence). Uncontrolled infection, other autoimmune disease, pregnancy or lactation disqualified patients from enrolment. There were TCR beta CDR3 regions amplified from RNA transcripts. A first-round RT-PCR of the TCR CDR3 used the HTBI primer set. TCRdb processed the multiplex PCR reads anew with MiXCR; each CDR3 protein has one entry. The data hold 250,000 or so distinct CDR3 sequences, with approximately 16% observed a single time. Notes on this clonotype: As yet, its antigen is unknown.

The V call is TRBV19, the J call TRBJ2-5, with a tentative D call TRBD2 (7 bases). The sequence was obtained from a woman in her 50s with Graves' hyperthyroidism that later progressed to Graves' ophthalmopathy. Sequenced: blood. The CDR3 nucleotides read TGTGCCAGTAGTATCGGGGGGCTGCGAGAGACCCAGTACTTC. Translation: CASSIGGLRETQYF.